The clone carrying this T cell receptor beta chain was counted at least ten times. Its specificity is unknown. This sample was included in a study of T cells in Graves' hyperthyroidism and ophthalmopathy. Notes on the study in general: Blood samples included most of the expanded thyroid clonotypes exceeding 0.001. Model predictions of ophthalmopathy came a median around 7.1 months before onset.

This CDR3 contains 14 residues. Trimming removed 3 bases at V and 2 bases at J, with 5 bases between. Germline CDR1 reads LNHNV; CDR2 reads YYDKDF (reference sequence). Amplification targeted TCR beta CDR3 regions from RNA transcripts. First-round RT-PCR of the TCR CDR3 relied on the HTBI primer set. TCRdb re-derived calls from the multiplex PCR reads in MiXCR, one entry per CDR3 protein. The sample has around 620,000 distinct CDR3 sequences; around 45% are singletons. The sequenced sample consisted of peripheral blood or thyroid tissue (not recorded which). This TCR was recovered from an adult woman with Graves' disease, either hyperthyroidism or ophthalmopathy (not recorded which). The chain has TRBV15 and TRBJ2-6, with a weak D call TRBD2 (5 bases). CDR3 loop: CATSRGAGANVLTF. The CDR3 bases are TGTGCCACCAGCAGGGGAGCTGGGGCCAACGTCCTGACTTTC.